This TCR beta chain derives from a study of blood T cell repertoires in COVID-19. Sequencing used immunoSEQ multiplex PCR; TCRdb keeps in-frame clones, though not all of them. The repertoire consists of approximately 110,000 clones, with 80% to 90% occurring once and the leading ten covering about 30%. The J segment lost 3 bases and the V segment lost 0 bases, leaving 3 bases of the junction unmatched. The CDR3 sequence is 15 residues long. Germline CDR1 is SGDLS and CDR2 is YYNGEE. V and J are TRBV9 and TRBJ2-7; 10 bases are shared with TRBD2. The sequence derives from a woman older than 75 with acute or convalescent COVID-19. Sequencing was done on a sample of peripheral blood. DNA for the CDR3: TGTGCCAGCAGCGTAGCTAGCGGGGGTGTCTACGAGCAGTACTTC. Amino acids: CASSVASGGVYEQYF. Filled out from reference TRBV9 and TRBJ2-7, the complete variable domain reads DSGVTQTPKHLITATGQRVTLRCSPRSGDLSVYWYQQSLDQGLQFLIQYYNGEERAKGNILERFSAQQFPDLHSELNLSSLELGDSALYFCASSVASGGVYEQYFGPGTRLTVT.